These 15 T cell receptor beta chains came from one sample sequenced in a study of shared clonotypes between healthy human individuals. TCRdb's copy holds only in-frame clones and misses some; the assay was immunoSEQ multiplex PCR. The table lists 730,000 or so clones, roughly 70% of them singletons. The sequenced material came from memory CD4+ T cells sorted from blood. Subset specified: CD45RA-negative fraction. These receptors all come from a woman aged 30 to 39 in good health.

This clone appeared once. The J gene is TRBJ2-7, the V gene TRBV5-1, with 11 bases that match TRBD1. Germline trimming cut 4 bases from V and 7 bases from J; bases unmatched to any gene: 10. The CDR3 is 15 residues long. Germline V gene lookup returns CDR1 SGHRS and CDR2 YFSETQ. The CDR3 region has the DNA TGCGCCAGCAGCAGAATGGGACAGGGGGGAAGTGAGCAGTACTTC. Encoded protein: CASSRMGQGGSEQYF.

This chain uses TRBV7-8 with TRBJ2-1; possible D gene TRBD2, 5 bases. The CDR3 is 14 residues long. Trimming removed 5 bases from V and 8 bases from J, with 16 bases in between. From germline, CDR1 is SGHVS and CDR2 FQNEAQ. CDR3 region: CASSPWAGGHEQFF. The CDR3 DNA is TGTGCCAGCAGCCCATGGGCCGGCGGGCATGAGCAGTTCTTC.

The chain employs TRBV14 and TRBJ2-4; D possibly corresponds to TRBD1 (7 bases). The germline V and J ends were trimmed by 0 bases and 2 bases, with 23 bases remaining between them. Per the germline V gene, CDR1 is SGHDN and CDR2 is FVKESK. The CDR3 length is 20 residues. CDR3 nucleotides: TGTGCCAGCAGCCAAGATAGGAGGGGGCGAAAGCTCGGACCCAAAAACATTCAGTACTTC. Translation: CASSQDRRGRKLGPKNIQYF.

To note about this clone: A read error may account for a junction end that differs from germline. The chain employs TRBV4-2 and TRBJ2-1, with D maybe TRBD2 (6 bases). Germline loops: CDR1 LGHNA, CDR2 YNFKEQ. This CDR3 comprises 13 residues. For the CDR3, the DNA is TGTGCCAGCAGCCAAGTCCCAGGGAGGTGGGAGGTCTTC. Translation: CASSQVPGRWEVF.

CDR3 protein: CASSPPGTSTTNEKLFF. The DNA of the CDR3 is TGTGCCAGCTCACCACCTGGGACATCTACAACTAATGAAAAACTGTTTTTT. V and J are TRBV18 and TRBJ1-4, with a tentative D call TRBD1 (6 bases). Trimming pared 0 bases from V and 0 bases from J, leaving 11 bases between. The CDR3 consists of 17 residues. Germline assignment: CDR1 KGHSH and CDR2 LQKENI.

The sample holds many counts of this clone. The gene calls are TRBV19 and TRBJ2-2, with D unclear. V was pared by 9 bases and J by 1 base, with 12 bases between. Germline lookup yields CDR1 LNHDA and CDR2 SQIVND (reference sequence). The CDR3 is 14 residues long. The CDR3 bases are TGTGCCAGCAAAAGGAAGGGGAACACCGGGGAGCTGTTTTTT. Its translation: CASKRKGNTGELFF.

This clone was counted between two and nine times. The chain combines TRBV18 with TRBJ1-2; 8 bases map to TRBD1. The junction had 4 bases not matched to a gene; V was cut back by 1 base and J by 0 bases. This CDR3 has 16 residues. CDR1 KGHSH and CDR2 LQKENI come from the germline V gene. CDR3 sequence reads: CASSPRTGRANYGYTF. The CDR3 nucleotides read TGTGCCAGCTCACCACGGACAGGGAGAGCTAACTATGGCTACACCTTC.

This clone was seen just once. The V gene is TRBV7-7, the J gene TRBJ2-1; 7 nucleotides agree with TRBD2. Unmatched junction bases numbered 14, after V lost 2 bases and J lost 7 bases. The CDR3 sequence is 17 residues long. Germline CDR1 SSHAT, CDR2 FNYEAQ (reference sequence). The DNA for the CDR3 is TGTGCCAGCAGCTTAAACCAGGTACGCAGGGAGGGTAATGAGCAGTTCTTC. Translated, it gives CASSLNQVRREGNEQFF.

The CDR3 protein is CASLFGQGSDGYTF. CDR3 nucleotide sequence: TGTGCCAGCCTCTTCGGACAGGGGTCAGATGGCTACACCTTC. V and J are TRBV2 and TRBJ1-2, with 9 bases matching TRBD1. This CDR3 spans 14 amino acids. Germline CDR1 is SNHLY and CDR2 is FYNNEI. Trimming at V came to 8 bases and at J to 6 bases, leaving 10 bases not matched to a gene.

The gene calls are TRBV28 and TRBJ1-2, with unresolved D. V lost 3 bases, J lost 6 bases, and 11 bases lay in between. The CDR3 contains 13 residues. Germline-derived CDR1 and CDR2 are MDHEN and SYDVKM. CDR3 amino acids: CASSLAHGDGYTF. DNA of the CDR3: TGTGCCAGCAGTTTGGCCCATGGCGATGGCTACACCTTC.

This clone has more than one count but fewer than ten. The gene calls are TRBV7-9 and TRBJ1-2, with 9 bases lining up with TRBD1. The V segment lost 5 bases and the J segment 1 base; nucleotides outside the gene matches: 5. The germline gives CDR1 SEHNR, CDR2 FQNEAQ (reference sequence). There are 15 residues in the CDR3. CDR3 region: CASSPGQGHNYGYTF. The CDR3 nucleotides read TGTGCCAGCAGCCCTGGACAGGGGCATAACTATGGCTACACCTTC.

The chain recombines TRBV29-1 with TRBJ1-1, with D unresolved. CDR1 and CDR2 (germline): SQVTM, ANQGSEA. This CDR3 region has 13 residues. V was trimmed by 3 bases and J by 4 bases, leaving 12 bases between them. DNA of the CDR3: TGCAGCGTTGAGGGTACCCGGGCCACTGAAGCTTTCTTT. This gives the protein CSVEGTRATEAFF.

V and J are TRBV11-3 and TRBJ1-2, with D unclear. The CDR3 has 11 residues. Germline V lookup: CDR1 SGHNT, CDR2 YENEEA. Trimming took off 7 bases at V and 8 bases at J, with 11 bases between the two ends. In nucleotides, the CDR3 is TGTGCCAGCACCCGGACGGGGGGCTACACCTTC. Its translation: CASTRTGGYTF.

The chain uses TRBV4-2 and TRBJ1-2; 10 bases are shared with TRBD1. The junction had 16 bases not matched to a gene; V was cut back by 5 bases and J by 7 bases. Per the germline V gene, CDR1 is LGHNA and CDR2 is YNFKEQ. CDR3 length: 17 amino acids. The CDR3 coding sequence is TGTGCCAGCAGCTTGGCAGGACCGGGACAGGGGAGGGGTGGCTACACCTTC. Protein product: CASSLAGPGQGRGGYTF.

This clone was counted once. V is TRBV7-2 and J is TRBJ1-2; 10 bases align to TRBD1. CDR3 length: 13 residues. The V and J ends lost 2 bases and 7 bases, in that order; junction bases with no gene match: 1. Germline CDR1 is SGHTA and CDR2 is FQGNSA. The chain's CDR3 is CASSLRDRGGYTF. CDR3 sequence (DNA): TGTGCCAGCAGCTTACGGGACAGGGGTGGCTACACCTTC.